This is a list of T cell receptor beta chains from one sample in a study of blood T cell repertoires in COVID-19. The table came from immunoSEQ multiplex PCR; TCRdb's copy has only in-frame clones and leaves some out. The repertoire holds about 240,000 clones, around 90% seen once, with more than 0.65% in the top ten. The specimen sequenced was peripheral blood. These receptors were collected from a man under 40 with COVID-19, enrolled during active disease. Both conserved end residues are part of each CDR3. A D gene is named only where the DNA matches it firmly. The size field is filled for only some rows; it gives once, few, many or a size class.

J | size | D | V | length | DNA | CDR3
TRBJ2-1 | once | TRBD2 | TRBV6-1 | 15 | TGTGCCAGCAGTGAACCGGGGGGGTCCTACAATGAGCAGTTCTTC | CASSEPGGSYNEQFF
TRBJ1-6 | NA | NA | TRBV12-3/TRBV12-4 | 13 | TGTGCCAGCAGTTTGGAGGGGTGGGGACCCCTCCACTTT | CASSLEGWGPLHF
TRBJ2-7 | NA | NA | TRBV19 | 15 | TGTGCCAGCAGAGAAAAGGCGGGACGGCTCTACGAGCAGTACTTC | CASREKAGRLYEQYF
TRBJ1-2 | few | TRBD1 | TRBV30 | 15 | TGTGCCTGGAGTGTACCGCAGGGGGCATCCATGGACTACACCTTC | CAWSVPQGASMDYTF
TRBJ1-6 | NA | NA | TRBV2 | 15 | TGTGCCAGCAGTGAAGCGCTTTGGAGTAATTCACCCCTCCACTTT | CASSEALWSNSPLHF
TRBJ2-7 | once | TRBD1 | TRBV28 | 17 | TGTGCCAGCAGTTTATCAAGGGGGCTCGGGTCCCTGAACGAGCAGTACTTC | CASSLSRGLGSLNEQYF
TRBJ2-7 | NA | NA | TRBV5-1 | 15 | TGCGCCAGCAGCTTGGAAGGACCCGCCTCGGGGGAGCAGTACTTC | CASSLEGPASGEQYF
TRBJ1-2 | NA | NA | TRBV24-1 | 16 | TGTGCCACCAGTGCACCGTGGGACACTACTTATGCGGGCTACACCTTC | CATSAPWDTTYAGYTF
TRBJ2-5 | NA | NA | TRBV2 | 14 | TGTGCCAGCAGGGTTCGACTAGTCTCTAAGACCCAGTACTTC | CASRVRLVSKTQYF
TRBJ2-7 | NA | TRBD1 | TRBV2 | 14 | TGTGCCAGCAGTGATGGGACAGGGATAGACGAGCAGTACTTC | CASSDGTGIDEQYF
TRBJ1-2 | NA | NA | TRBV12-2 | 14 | TGTGCAAGTCGCTTACCCCTTGTTAACTATGGCTACACCTTC | CASRLPLVNYGYTF
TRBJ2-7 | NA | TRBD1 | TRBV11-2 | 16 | TGTGCCAGCAGCTCATTGAGGGACAGGGGTCCCCACGAGCAGTACTTC | CASSSLRDRGPHEQYF
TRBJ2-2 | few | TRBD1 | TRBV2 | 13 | TGTGCCAGCAACGGACAGGCGGACGGGGAGCTGTTTTTT | CASNGQADGELFF
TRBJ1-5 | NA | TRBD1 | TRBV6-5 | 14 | TGTGCCAGCAGCAGACAGGGGGGCAATCAGCCCCAGCATTTT | CASSRQGGNQPQHF
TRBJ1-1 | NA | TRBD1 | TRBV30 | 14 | TGTGCCTGTCTTCTGACAGGGGGCATCACTGAAGCTTTCTTT | CACLLTGGITEAFF
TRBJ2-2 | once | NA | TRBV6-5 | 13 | TGTGCCAGCAGGGGGGGACTTACCGGGGAGCTGTTTTTT | CASRGGLTGELFF
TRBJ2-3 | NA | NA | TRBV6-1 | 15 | TGTGCCAGCAGTGATGGGGGCCTTAGCTGGGATACGCAGTATTTT | CASSDGGLSWDTQYF
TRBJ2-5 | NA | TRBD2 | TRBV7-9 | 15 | TGTGCCAGCAGCTCACCCTCGGGGGGGCAAGAGACCCAGTACTTC | CASSSPSGGQETQYF
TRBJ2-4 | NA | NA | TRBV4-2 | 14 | TGTGCCAGCAGCCAAGAGGGCTACTCAAACATTCAGTACTTC | CASSQEGYSNIQYF
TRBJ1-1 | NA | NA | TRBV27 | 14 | TGTGCCAGCAGTTTCGGGGGGGGGTACACTGAAGCTTTCTTT | CASSFGGGYTEAFF
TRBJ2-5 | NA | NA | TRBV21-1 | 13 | TGTGCCAGCAGCACCGGCAGGCAAGAGACCCAGTACTTC | CASSTGRQETQYF
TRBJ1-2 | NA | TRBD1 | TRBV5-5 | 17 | TGTGCCAGCAGCCTCGGGACAGGGAACCTTCTTTCTACGGGCTACACCTTC | CASSLGTGNLLSTGYTF
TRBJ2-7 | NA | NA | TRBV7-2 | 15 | TGTGCCAGCAGCTTAGCCGGACAAAAGACCTACGAGCAGTACTTC | CASSLAGQKTYEQYF
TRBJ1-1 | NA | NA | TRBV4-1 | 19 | TGCGCCAGCAGCCAAAGACTACCCCTCCTTGAGTCCACGAACACTGAAGCTTTCTTT | CASSQRLPLLESTNTEAFF
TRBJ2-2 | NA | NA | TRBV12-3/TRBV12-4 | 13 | TGTGCCAGCAGTTTTTCAGACACCGGGGAGCTGTTTTTT | CASSFSDTGELFF
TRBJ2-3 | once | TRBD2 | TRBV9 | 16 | TGTGCCAGCAGCGCCCGGACTAGCGGGGCAGGAGATACGCAGTATTTT | CASSARTSGAGDTQYF
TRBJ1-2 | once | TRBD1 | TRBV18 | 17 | TGTGCCAGCTCCCTACCTGGACAGGACGGATTAGTGAATGGCTACACCTTC | CASSLPGQDGLVNGYTF
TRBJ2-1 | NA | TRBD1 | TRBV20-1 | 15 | TGCAGTGCTAGTCGGCCGGGACAGGGTGCGAATGAGCAGTTCTTC | CSASRPGQGANEQFF
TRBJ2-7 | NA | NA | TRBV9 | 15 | TGTGCCAGCAGCGCGACACATTATTTCTCCTACGAGCAGTACTTC | CASSATHYFSYEQYF
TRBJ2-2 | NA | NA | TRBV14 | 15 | TGTGCCAGCACCCTGGGACATCCCGGGACCGGGGAGCTGTTTTTT | CASTLGHPGTGELFF
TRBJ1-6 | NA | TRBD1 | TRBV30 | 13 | TGTGCCTGGGACAGGGGCTATAATTCACCCCTCCACTTT | CAWDRGYNSPLHF
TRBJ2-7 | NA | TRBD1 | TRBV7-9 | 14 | TGTGCCAGCAGCTTGGGACAGAGCTCCTACGAGCAGTACTTC | CASSLGQSSYEQYF
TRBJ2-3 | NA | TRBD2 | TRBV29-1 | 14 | TGCAGCGTAATTACTAGCGGGGGGTCAGATACGCAGTATTTT | CSVITSGGSDTQYF
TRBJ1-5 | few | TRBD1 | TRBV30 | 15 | TGTGCCTGGACGCGACCGGGACAGGGGGATCAGCCCCAGCATTTT | CAWTRPGQGDQPQHF
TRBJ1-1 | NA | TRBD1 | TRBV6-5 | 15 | TGTGCCAGCAGTTACCGACAGGGGGAAAGCACTGAAGCTTTCTTT | CASSYRQGESTEAFF
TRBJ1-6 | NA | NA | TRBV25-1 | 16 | TGTGCCAGCAGTGAATATAGGGGTCCCTATAATTCACCCCTCCACTTT | CASSEYRGPYNSPLHF
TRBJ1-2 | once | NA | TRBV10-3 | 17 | TGTGCCATCAGTGAGTCGGAGGGGCACCCTTCTAACTATGGCTACACCTTC | CAISESEGHPSNYGYTF
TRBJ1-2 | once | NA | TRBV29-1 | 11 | TGCAGCGTTTCCAGAAACTATGGCTACACCTTC | CSVSRNYGYTF
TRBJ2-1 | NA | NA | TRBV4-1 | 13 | TGCGCCAGCAGCGTCCAACAGGGCTCGGAGCCAGTCTTC | CASSVQQGSEPVF
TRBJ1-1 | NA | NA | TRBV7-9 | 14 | TGTGCCAGCAGCTTAAGGGGTAGGGACACTGAAGCTTTCTTT | CASSLRGRDTEAFF